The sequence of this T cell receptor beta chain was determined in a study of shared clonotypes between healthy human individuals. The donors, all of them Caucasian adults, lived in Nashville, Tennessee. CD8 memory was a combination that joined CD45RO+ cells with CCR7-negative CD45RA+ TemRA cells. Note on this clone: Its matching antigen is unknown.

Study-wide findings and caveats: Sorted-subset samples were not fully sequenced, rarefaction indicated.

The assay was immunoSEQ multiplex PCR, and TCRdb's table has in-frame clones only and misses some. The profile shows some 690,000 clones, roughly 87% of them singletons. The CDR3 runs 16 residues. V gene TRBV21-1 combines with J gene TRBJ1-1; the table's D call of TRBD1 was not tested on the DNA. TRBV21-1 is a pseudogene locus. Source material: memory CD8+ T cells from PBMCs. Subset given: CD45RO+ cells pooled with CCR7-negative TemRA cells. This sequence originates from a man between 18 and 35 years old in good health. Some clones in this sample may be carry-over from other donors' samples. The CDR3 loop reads CASSKGTSQWNTEAFF. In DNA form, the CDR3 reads TGTGCCAGCAGCAAAGGGACATCCCAATGGAACACTGAAGCTTTCTTT.